The entry below gives a single T cell receptor (beta chain) sequence along with its context. Its antigen is unknown. This specimen comes from a study of cytotoxic CD8 clonotypes in ibrutinib-treated CLL. Study context: Patients: some eleven relapsed/refractory, approximately 16 treatment-naive, 17 to 18 IGHV unmutated. The taking of response samples occurred after a median roughly 12 months of treatment, with a range of 6 to 36.

The assay was immunoSEQ multiplex PCR, and TCRdb's table has in-frame clones only and misses some. The table has more than 110,000 clones, 70% to 80% seen once. Study outcomes and limitations: Stable or contracted on treatment, public clonotypes were also uncommon.

V trimming: 6 bases; J trimming: 5 bases; junction bases outside the gene matches: 12. The CDR3 is 15 amino acids. In germline, CDR1 is MNHNY, CDR2 SVGAGI (reference sequence). The receptor's source is a human donor with chronic lymphocytic leukemia. The specimen was PBMCs, collected after 24 months of ibrutinib treatment. The rearrangement uses TRBV6-6 and TRBJ2-5, with 7 positions matching TRBD2. DNA for the CDR3: TGTGCCAGCAGGGGGCCCGGCGGGGGTTCGGAGACCCAGTACTTC. Residues: CASRGPGGGSETQYF.